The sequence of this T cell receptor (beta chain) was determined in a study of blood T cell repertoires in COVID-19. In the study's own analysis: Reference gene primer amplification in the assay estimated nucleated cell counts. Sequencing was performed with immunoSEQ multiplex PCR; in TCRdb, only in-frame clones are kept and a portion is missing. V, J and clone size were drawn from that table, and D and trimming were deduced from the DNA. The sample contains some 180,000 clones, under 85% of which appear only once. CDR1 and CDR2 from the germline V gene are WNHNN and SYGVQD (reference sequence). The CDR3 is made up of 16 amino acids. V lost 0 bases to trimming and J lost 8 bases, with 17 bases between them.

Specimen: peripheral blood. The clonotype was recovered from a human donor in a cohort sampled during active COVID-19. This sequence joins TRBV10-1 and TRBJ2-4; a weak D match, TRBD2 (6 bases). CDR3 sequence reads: CASSESTLGGSDIQYF. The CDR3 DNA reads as TGCGCCAGCAGTGAGTCGACTCTTGGGGGGAGTGACATTCAGTACTTC.